Shown below are 8 T cell receptor beta chains from a single sample sequenced in a study of Ad26.COV2.S vaccination and SARS-CoV-2 variants. Treatment meaning: about 20 received Ad26.COV2.S at low or high dose, single or two shots; a few received placebo; per-sample allocation not given. The samples date from day 63 after the first vaccine or placebo injection. The assay was immunoSEQ multiplex PCR, and TCRdb's table has in-frame clones only and misses some. The table has about half a million clones, roughly nine tenths seen once. The source material was peripheral blood, sampled in a trial of Ad26.COV2.S vaccine versus placebo. All receptors come from a person between 18 and 59 years old who received the Ad26.COV2.S COVID-19 vaccine or a placebo.

This clone was recorded once. The chain recombines TRBV29-1 with TRBJ2-5, with D perhaps TRBD1 or TRBD2 (6 bases each). The germline V gene encodes CDR1 SQVTM and CDR2 ANQGSEA. CDR3 size: 14 residues. V was shortened by 3 bases and J by 1 base, with 12 bases between the two germline ends. The CDR3 region has the DNA TGCAGCGTTGAGAAGGGGGGAGCCCAAGAGACCCAGTACTTC. Its protein is CSVEKGGAQETQYF.

This chain links TRBV19 with TRBJ1-3; no clear D gene. Germline values: CDR1 LNHDA, CDR2 SQIVND (reference sequence). This CDR3 is built from 15 residues. The germline V and J ends were trimmed by 4 bases and 0 bases, with 10 bases remaining between them. The DNA for the CDR3 is TGTGCCAGTAGTACTATAGAGAGCTCTGGAAACACCATATATTTT. Its protein product is CASSTIESSGNTIYF.

DNA for the CDR3: TGTGCCAGCAGCTTTGAGGCTGTCTCTGGAAACACCATATATTTT. As protein: CASSFEAVSGNTIYF. V is TRBV11-2 and J is TRBJ1-3; D uncertain. The V and J ends lost 3 bases and 0 bases respectively, with 9 bases between them. CDR3 length: 15 residues. CDR1 SGHAT and CDR2 FQNNGV come from the germline V gene.

The chain uses TRBV6-2 or TRBV6-3 and TRBJ1-1; tentatively, D is TRBD1 (5 bases). The CDR3 consists of 12 residues. Looked up from germline, CDR1 is MNHEY and CDR2 is SVGEGT. Trimming removed 5 bases from V and 4 bases from J, with 8 bases in between. This CDR3 is CASSIGGTEAFF. The CDR3 DNA is TGTGCCAGCAGTATCGGGGGCACTGAAGCTTTCTTT.

The chain couples TRBV7-2 to TRBJ1-2; a weak D match, TRBD1 (5 bases). The CDR3 is made up of 17 amino acids. V was cut by 3 bases and J by 1 base, with 18 bases left in between. Germline-derived CDR1 and CDR2 are SGHTA and FQGNSA. The CDR3 region is CASSLSRDGPFNYGYTF. The CDR3 bases are TGTGCCAGCAGCTTGTCCAGGGACGGCCCCTTTAACTATGGCTACACCTTC.

V usage is TRBV2 and J usage is TRBJ2-5, with D possibly being TRBD1 (6 bases). Germline values: CDR1 SNHLY, CDR2 FYNNEI. The CDR3 extends over 15 amino acids. V dropped 8 bases and J dropped 2 bases, with 18 bases sitting between them. CDR3 in DNA: TGTGCCAGCTCCCAGGCCAGGGGATGGCAAGAGACCCAGTACTTC. Translated: CASSQARGWQETQYF.

The rearrangement joins TRBV6-5 to TRBJ1-6, with D hard to call. This CDR3 has 13 residues. Germline V CDR1 and CDR2: MNHEY, SVGAGI. V was trimmed by 6 bases and J by 13 bases, leaving 16 bases between them. The CDR3 protein is CASSLTLRPPLHF. The DNA of the CDR3 is TGTGCCAGCAGCCTCACCCTCCGTCCTCCCCTCCACTTT.

The V gene is TRBV19, the J gene TRBJ2-1; 8 bases are a match to TRBD2. CDR1 LNHDA and CDR2 SQIVND come from the germline V gene (reference sequence). The ends lost 6 bases at V and 2 bases at J; junction bases unmatched: 3. The CDR3 is 14 amino acids. This CDR3 is CASRSAGAYNEQFF. The CDR3, as DNA: TGTGCCAGTAGGTCAGCGGGGGCCTACAATGAGCAGTTCTTC.